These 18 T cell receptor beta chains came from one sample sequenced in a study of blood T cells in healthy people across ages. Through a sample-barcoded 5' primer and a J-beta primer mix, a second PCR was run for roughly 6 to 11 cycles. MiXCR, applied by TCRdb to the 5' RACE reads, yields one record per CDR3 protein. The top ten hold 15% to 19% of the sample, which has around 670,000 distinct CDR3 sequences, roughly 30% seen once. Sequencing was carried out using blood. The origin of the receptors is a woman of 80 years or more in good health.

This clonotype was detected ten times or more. CDR3 residues: CAIRSGTSFQETQYF. As DNA, the CDR3 is TGTGCCATCAGGTCCGGGACCTCATTTCAAGAGACCCAGTACTTC. The chain is built from TRBV10-3 and TRBJ2-5; D may match TRBD1 or TRBD2 (5 bases each). The CDR3 is 15 amino acids. V lost 6 bases and J lost 2, with 16 bases in between. From germline, CDR1 is ENHRY and CDR2 SYGVKD.

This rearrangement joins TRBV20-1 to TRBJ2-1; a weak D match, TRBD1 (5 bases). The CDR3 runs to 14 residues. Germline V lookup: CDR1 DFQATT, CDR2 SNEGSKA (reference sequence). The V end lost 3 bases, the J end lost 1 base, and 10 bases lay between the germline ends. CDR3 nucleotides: TGCAGTGCTAGGGACGACAGATCCTACAATGAGCAGTTCTTC. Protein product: CSARDDRSYNEQFF.

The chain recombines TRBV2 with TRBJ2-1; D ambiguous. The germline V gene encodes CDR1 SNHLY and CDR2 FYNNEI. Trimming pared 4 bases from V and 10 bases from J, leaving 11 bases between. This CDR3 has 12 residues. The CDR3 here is CASSVSDLEQFF. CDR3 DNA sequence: TGTGCCAGCAGTGTCTCGGATCTGGAGCAGTTCTTC.

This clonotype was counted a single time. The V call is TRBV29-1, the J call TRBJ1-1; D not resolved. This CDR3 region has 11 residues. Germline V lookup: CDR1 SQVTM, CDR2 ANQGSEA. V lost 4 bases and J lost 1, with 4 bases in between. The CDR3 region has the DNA TGCAGCGTTGCCAGGAACACTGAAGCTTTCTTT. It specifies CSVARNTEAFF.

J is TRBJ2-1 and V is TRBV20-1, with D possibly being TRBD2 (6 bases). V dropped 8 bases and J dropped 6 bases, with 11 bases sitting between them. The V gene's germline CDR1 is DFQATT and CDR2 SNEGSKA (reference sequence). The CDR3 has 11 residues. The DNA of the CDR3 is TGCAGTCGGGGGACCGGCAATGAGCAGTTCTTC. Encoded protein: CSRGTGNEQFF.

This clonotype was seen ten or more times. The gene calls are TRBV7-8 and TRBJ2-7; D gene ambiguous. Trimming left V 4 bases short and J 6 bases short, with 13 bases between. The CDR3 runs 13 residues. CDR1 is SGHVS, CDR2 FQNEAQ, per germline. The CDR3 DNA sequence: TGTGCCAGCAGCTCCACGGGTGGGCTCGAGCAGTACTTC. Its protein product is CASSSTGGLEQYF.

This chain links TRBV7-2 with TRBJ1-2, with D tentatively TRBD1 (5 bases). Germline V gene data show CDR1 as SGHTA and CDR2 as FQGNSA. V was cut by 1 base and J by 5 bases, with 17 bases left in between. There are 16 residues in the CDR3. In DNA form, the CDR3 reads TGTGCCAGCAGCTTAGTACAGGCCGATCCGGTTTATGGCTACACCTTC. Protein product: CASSLVQADPVYGYTF.

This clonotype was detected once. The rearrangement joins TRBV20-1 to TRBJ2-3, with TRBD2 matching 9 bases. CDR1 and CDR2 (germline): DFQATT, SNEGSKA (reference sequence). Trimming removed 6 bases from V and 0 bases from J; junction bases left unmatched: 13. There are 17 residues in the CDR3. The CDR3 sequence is CSAVPRRGRGSTDTQYF. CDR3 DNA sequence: TGCAGTGCGGTTCCTCGTCGCGGGAGGGGGAGCACAGATACGCAGTATTTT.

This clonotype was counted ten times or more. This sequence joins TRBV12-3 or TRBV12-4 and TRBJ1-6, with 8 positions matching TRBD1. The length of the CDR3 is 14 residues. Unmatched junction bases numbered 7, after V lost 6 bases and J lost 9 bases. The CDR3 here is CASRRTGNRSPLHF. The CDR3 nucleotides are TGTGCCAGCAGGAGGACAGGGAATCGTTCACCCCTCCACTTT.

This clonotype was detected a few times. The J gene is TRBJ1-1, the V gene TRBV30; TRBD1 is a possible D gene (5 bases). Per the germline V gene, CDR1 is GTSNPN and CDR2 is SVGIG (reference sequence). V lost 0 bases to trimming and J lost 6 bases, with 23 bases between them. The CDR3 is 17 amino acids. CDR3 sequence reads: CAWSVYKGTAGGAEAFF. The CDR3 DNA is TGTGCCTGGAGTGTTTACAAAGGGACCGCCGGGGGAGCTGAAGCTTTCTTT.

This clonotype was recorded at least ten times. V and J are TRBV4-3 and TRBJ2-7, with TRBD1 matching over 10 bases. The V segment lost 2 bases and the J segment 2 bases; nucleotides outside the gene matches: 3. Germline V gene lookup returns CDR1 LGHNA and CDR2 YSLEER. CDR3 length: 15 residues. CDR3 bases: TGCGCCAGCAGCCAATCGGGACAGGGGCCCTACGAGCAGTACTTC. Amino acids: CASSQSGQGPYEQYF.

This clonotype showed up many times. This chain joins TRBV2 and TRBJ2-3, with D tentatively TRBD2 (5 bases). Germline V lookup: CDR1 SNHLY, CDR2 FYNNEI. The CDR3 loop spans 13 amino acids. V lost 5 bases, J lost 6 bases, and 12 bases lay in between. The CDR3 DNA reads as TGTGCCAGCAGTCCGGAGGCGTGGGATACGCAGTATTTT. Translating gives CASSPEAWDTQYF.

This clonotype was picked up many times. CDR3 sequence: CASSSHIAGGSNEQFF. CDR3 bases: TGTGCCAGCAGCTCCCATATAGCGGGGGGTTCCAATGAGCAGTTCTTC. The chain joins TRBV7-2 to TRBJ2-1, with 10 bases identical to TRBD2. This CDR3 has 16 amino acids. Germline V gives CDR1 SGHTA, CDR2 FQGNSA. Trimming took 4 bases from V and 6 from J; bases not matched to a gene: 9.

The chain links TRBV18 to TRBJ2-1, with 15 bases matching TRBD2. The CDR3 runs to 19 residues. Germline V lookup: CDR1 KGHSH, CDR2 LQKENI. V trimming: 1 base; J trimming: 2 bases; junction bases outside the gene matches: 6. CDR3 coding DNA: TGTGCCAGCTCACCACTTGGACTAGCGGGGGGGCCGACCTACAATGAGCAGTTCTTC. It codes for CASSPLGLAGGPTYNEQFF.

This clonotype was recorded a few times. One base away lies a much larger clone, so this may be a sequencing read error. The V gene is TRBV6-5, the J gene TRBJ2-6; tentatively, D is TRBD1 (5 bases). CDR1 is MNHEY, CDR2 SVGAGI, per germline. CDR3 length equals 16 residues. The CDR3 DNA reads TGTGCCAGCAGTTACCGTGGGGTCTCTGGGGCCAACGTCCGGACTTTC. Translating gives CASSYRGVSGANVRTF.

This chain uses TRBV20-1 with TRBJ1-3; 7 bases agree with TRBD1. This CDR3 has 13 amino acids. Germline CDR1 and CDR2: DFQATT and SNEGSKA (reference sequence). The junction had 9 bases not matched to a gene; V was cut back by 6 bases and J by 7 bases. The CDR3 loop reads CSASTGSGNTIYF. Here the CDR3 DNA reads TGCAGTGCCTCGACAGGGTCCGGGAACACCATATATTTT.

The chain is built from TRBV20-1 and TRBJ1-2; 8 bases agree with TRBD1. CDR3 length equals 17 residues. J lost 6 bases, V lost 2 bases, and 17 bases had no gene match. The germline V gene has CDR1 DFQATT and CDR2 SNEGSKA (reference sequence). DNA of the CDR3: TGCAGTGCTAGACCGAGTTCTCCAGGGGGCGTTCATCATGGCTACACCTTC. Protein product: CSARPSSPGGVHHGYTF.

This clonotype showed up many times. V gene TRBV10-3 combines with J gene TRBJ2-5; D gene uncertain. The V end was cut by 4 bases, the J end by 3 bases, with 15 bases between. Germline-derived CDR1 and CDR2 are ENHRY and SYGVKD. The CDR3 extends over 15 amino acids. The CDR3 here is CAISGAGSREETQYF. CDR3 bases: TGTGCCATCAGTGGTGCCGGAAGTCGGGAAGAGACCCAGTACTTC.